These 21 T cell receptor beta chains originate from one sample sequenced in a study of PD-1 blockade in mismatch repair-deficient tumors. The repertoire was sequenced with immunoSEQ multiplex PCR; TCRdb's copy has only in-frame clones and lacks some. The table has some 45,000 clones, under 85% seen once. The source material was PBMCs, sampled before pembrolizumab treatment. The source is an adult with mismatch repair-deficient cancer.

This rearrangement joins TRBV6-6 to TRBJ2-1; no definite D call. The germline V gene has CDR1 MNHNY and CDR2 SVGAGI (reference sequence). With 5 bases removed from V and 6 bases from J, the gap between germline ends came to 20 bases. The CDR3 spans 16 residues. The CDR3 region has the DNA TGTGCCAGCAGTCAGGTCCAGCACCGGGCCGGCAATGAGCAGTTCTTC. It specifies CASSQVQHRAGNEQFF.

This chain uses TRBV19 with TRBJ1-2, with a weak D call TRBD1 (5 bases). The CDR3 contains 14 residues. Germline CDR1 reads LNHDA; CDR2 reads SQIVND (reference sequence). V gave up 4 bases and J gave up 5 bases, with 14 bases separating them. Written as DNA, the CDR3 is TGTGCCAGTAGTAGCGAAGGGGACCGATATGGCTACACCTTC. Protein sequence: CASSSEGDRYGYTF. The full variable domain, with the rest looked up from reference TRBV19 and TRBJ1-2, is DGGITQSPKYLFRKEGQNVTLSCEQNLNHDAMYWYRQDPGQGLRLIYYSQIVNDFQKGDIAEGYSVSREKKESFPLTVTSAQKNPTAFYLCASSSEGDRYGYTFGSGTRLTVV.

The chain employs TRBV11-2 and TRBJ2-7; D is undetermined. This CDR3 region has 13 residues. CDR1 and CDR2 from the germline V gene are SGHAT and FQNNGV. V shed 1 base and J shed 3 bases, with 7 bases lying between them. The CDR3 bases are TGTGCCAGCAGCTTAGTGCAGATCTACGAGCAGTACTTC. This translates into CASSLVQIYEQYF.

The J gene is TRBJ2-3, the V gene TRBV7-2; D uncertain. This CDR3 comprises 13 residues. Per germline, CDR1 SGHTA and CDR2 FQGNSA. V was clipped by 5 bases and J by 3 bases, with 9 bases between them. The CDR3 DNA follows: TGTGCCAGCAGCCGACGACGGACAGATACGCAGTATTTT. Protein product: CASSRRRTDTQYF.

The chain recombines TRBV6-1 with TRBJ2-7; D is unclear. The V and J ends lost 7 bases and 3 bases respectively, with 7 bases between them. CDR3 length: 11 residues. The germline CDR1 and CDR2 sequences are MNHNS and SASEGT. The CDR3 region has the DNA TGTGCCAGCAAAGTCCTCTACGAGCAGTACTTC. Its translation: CASKVLYEQYF.

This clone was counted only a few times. DNA for the CDR3: TGTGCCAGCAGCAAAACAGGGGGCGTCTTCTATGGCTACACCTTC. This translates into CASSKTGGVFYGYTF. The chain combines TRBV7-9 with TRBJ1-2; 9 positions match TRBD1. Trimming took 5 bases from V and 4 from J; bases not matched to a gene: 8. This CDR3 has 15 residues. Germline V gene sequence: CDR1 SEHNR, CDR2 FQNEAQ (reference sequence).

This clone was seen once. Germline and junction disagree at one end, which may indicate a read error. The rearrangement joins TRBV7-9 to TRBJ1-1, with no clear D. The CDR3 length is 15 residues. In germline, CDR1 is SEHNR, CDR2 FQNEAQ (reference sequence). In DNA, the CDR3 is TGTGCCAGCAGCTTAAGTTCCAGGTTCGACACTAAAGCTTTCTTT. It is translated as CASSLSSRFDTKAFF. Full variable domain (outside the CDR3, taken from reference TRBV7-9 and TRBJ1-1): DTGVSQNPRHKITKRGQNVTFRCDPISEHNRLYWYRQTLGQGPEFLTYFQNEAQLEKSRLLSDRFSAERPKGSFSTLEIQRTEQGDSAMYLCASSLSSRFDTKAFFGQGTRLTVV.

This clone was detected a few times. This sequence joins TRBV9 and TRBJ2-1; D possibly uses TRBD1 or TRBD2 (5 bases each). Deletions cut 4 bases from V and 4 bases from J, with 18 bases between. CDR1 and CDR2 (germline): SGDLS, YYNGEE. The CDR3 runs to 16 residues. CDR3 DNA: TGTGCCAGCAGCACACCCCGGGACGGACATTACAATGAGCAGTTCTTC. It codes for CASSTPRDGHYNEQFF.

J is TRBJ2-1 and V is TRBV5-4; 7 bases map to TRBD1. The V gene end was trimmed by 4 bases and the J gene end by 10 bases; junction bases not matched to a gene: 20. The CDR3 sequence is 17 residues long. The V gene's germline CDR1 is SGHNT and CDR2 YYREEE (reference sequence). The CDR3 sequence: CASSQDLGARGPWEQFF. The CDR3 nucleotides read TGTGCCAGCAGCCAAGATTTAGGAGCGAGGGGGCCTTGGGAGCAGTTCTTC.

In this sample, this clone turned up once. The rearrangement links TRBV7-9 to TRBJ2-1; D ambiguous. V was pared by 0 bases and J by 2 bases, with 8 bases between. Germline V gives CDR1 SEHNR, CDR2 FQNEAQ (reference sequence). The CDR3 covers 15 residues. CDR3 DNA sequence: TGTGCCAGCAGCTTAGCCTCCGGCACCTACAATGAGCAGTTCTTC. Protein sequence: CASSLASGTYNEQFF.

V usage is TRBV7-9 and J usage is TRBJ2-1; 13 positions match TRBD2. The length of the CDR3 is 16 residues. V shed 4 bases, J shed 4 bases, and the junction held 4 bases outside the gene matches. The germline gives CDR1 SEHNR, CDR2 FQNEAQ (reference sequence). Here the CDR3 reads CASSSLGLAGYNEQFF. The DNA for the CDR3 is TGTGCCAGCAGCTCCTTGGGACTAGCGGGATACAATGAGCAGTTCTTC.

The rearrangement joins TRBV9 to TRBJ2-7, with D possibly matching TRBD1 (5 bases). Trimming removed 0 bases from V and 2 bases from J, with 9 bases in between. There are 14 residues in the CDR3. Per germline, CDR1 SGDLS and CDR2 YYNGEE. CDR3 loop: CASSVAHRTYEQYF. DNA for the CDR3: TGTGCCAGCAGCGTAGCCCACAGGACCTACGAGCAGTACTTC.

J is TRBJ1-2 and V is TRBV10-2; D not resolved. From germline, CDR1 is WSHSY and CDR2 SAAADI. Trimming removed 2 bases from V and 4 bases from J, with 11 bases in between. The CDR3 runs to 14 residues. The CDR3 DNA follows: TGCGCCAGCAGTGAGACCGACGTAGTCTATGGCTACACCTTC. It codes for CASSETDVVYGYTF.

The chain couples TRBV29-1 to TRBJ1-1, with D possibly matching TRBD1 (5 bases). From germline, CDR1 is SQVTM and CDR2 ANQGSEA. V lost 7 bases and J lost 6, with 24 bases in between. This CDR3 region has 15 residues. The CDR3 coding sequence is TGCAGCGGAAGACAGTATACAACCAAGGACGCTGAAGCTTTCTTT. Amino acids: CSGRQYTTKDAEAFF.

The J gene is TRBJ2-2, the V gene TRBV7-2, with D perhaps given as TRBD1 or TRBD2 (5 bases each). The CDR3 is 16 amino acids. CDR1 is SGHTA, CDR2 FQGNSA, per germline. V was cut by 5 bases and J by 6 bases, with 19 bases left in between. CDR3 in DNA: TGTGCCAGCAGCCCTAGTTGGGGGAGCAGGGCCGGGGAGCTGTTTTTT. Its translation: CASSPSWGSRAGELFF.

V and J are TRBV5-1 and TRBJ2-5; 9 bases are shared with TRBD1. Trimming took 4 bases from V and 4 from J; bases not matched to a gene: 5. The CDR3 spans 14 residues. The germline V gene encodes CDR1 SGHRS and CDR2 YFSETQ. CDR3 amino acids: CASSAGTGIETQYF. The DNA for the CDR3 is TGCGCCAGCAGCGCCGGGACAGGGATAGAGACCCAGTACTTC.

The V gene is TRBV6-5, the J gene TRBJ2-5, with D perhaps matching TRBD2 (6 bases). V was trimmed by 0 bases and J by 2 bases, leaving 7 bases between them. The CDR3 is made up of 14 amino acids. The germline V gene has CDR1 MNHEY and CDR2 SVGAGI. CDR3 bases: TGTGCCAGCAGTTACTCGGCGGGACAAGAGACCCAGTACTTC. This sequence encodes CASSYSAGQETQYF.

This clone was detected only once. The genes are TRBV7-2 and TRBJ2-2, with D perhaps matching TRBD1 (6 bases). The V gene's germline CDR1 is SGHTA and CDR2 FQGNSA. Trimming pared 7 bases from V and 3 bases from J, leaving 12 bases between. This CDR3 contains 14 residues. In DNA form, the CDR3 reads TGTGCCAGCAAGATACAGGGAGACACCGGGGAGCTGTTTTTT. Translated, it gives CASKIQGDTGELFF.

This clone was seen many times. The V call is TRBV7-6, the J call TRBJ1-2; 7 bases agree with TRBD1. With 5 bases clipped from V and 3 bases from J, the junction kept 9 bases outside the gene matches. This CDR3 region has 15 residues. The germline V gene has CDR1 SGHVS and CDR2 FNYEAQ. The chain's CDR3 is CASSPGQEKDYGYTF. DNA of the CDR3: TGTGCCAGCAGCCCTGGACAGGAGAAGGACTATGGCTACACCTTC. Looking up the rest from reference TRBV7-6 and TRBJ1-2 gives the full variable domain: GAGVSQSPRYKVTKRGQDVALRCDPISGHVSLYWYRQALGQGPEFLTYFNYEAQQDKSGLPNDRFSAERPEGSISTLTIQRTEQRDSAMYRCASSPGQEKDYGYTFGSGTRLTVV.

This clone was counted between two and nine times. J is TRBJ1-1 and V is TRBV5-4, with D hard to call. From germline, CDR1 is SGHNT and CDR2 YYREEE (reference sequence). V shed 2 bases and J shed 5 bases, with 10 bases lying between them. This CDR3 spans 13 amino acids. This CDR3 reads CASSFEGWTEAFF. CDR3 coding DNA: TGTGCCAGCAGCTTCGAGGGATGGACTGAAGCTTTCTTT.

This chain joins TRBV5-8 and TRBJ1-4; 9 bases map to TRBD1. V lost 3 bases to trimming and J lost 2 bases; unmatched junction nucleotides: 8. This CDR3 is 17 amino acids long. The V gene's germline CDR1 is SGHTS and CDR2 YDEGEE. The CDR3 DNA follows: TGTGCCAGCAGCTCTGGACAGGGGAGGTCTACTAATGAAAAACTGTTTTTT. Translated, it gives CASSSGQGRSTNEKLFF.